This is a list of T cell receptor beta chains from one sample in a study of blood T cell repertoires in COVID-19. TCRdb keeps only in-frame clones here, not all; method: immunoSEQ multiplex PCR. The sample yields some 200,000 clones, roughly 85% seen once. Material: peripheral blood. The source of these receptors is a woman in her sixties or seventies with COVID-19, enrolled during active disease. Both conserved end residues are part of each CDR3. D genes are given only for firm matches. Only some rows state a clone size, as once, few, many or a class for expanded clones.

TRBV7-9	.	.	TRBJ1-2	CASSLWEGLDYGYTF	TGTGCCAGCAGCTTATGGGAGGGGCTGGACTATGGCTACACCTTC
TRBV5-4	.	.	TRBJ1-3	CASSLSGTGNTIYF	TGTGCCAGCAGCTTGTCGGGGACTGGAAACACCATATATTTT
TRBV4-3	.	.	TRBJ1-2	CASSPIPRTNYGYTF	TGCGCCAGCAGCCCTATTCCTAGGACTAACTATGGCTACACCTTC
TRBV2	.	.	TRBJ1-1	CASRGGATNTEAFF	TGTGCCAGCAGGGGTGGGGCAACGAACACTGAAGCTTTCTTT
TRBV7-3	.	TRBD2	TRBJ2-2	CASSRSGSGNTGELFF	TGTGCCAGCAGCCGGAGCGGGAGCGGGAACACCGGGGAGCTGTTTTTT
TRBV3-1/TRBV3-2	once	.	TRBJ2-1	CASSQVGSKNEQFF	TGTGCCAGCAGCCAAGTCGGGAGTAAGAATGAGCAGTTCTTC
TRBV5-4	.	TRBD1	TRBJ1-1	CASSPDRGTEAFF	TGTGCCAGCAGCCCTGACAGGGGCACTGAAGCTTTCTTT
TRBV6-5	.	.	TRBJ2-1	CASIGGYNEQFF	TGTGCCAGCATAGGAGGGTACAATGAGCAGTTCTTC
TRBV6-5	.	.	TRBJ1-1	CASSYSDSMNTEAFF	TGTGCCAGCAGTTACTCGGACAGTATGAACACTGAAGCTTTCTTT
TRBV19	.	.	TRBJ1-1	CATQYQTGRTEAFF	TGTGCCACCCAATACCAAACAGGCCGGACTGAAGCTTTCTTT
TRBV9	.	.	TRBJ2-2	CASSPLGGLRAGELFF	TGTGCCAGCAGCCCACTCGGGGGACTCCGGGCCGGGGAGCTGTTTTTT
TRBV6-5	.	.	TRBJ2-3	CASTRASTDTQYF	TGTGCCAGCACCAGGGCGAGCACAGATACGCAGTATTTT
TRBV20-1	.	TRBD1	TRBJ2-7	CSGRGTYEQYF	TGCAGCGGCAGGGGGACCTACGAGCAGTACTTC
TRBV2	.	TRBD1	TRBJ1-2	CASTSGTGRNYGYTF	TGTGCCAGCACCAGTGGGACAGGGCGAAACTATGGCTACACCTTC
TRBV5-6	.	TRBD1	TRBJ2-2	CASSPDRAGTGELFF	TGTGCCAGCAGCCCAGACAGGGCGGGCACCGGGGAGCTGTTTTTT
TRBV15	.	.	TRBJ2-1	CATSRDSGNEQFF	TGTGCCACCAGCAGAGATAGCGGTAATGAGCAGTTCTTC
TRBV7-2	.	.	TRBJ2-7	CASSFLDPPHEQYF	TGTGCCAGCAGCTTTCTAGATCCCCCCCACGAGCAGTACTTC
TRBV27	.	.	TRBJ2-5	CASSRRDTQETQYF	TGTGCCAGCAGTCGCCGGGACACCCAAGAGACCCAGTACTTC
TRBV18	.	TRBD1	TRBJ1-4	CASSSTGVAEKLFF	TGTGCCAGCTCATCGACAGGGGTTGCGGAAAAACTGTTTTTT
TRBV24-1	.	TRBD1	TRBJ1-2	CATSDSVTGASYGYTF	TGTGCCACCAGTGATTCTGTGACAGGGGCCAGCTATGGCTACACCTTC
TRBV7-2	.	TRBD2	TRBJ2-5	CASSLAGRPETQYF	TGTGCCAGCAGCTTAGCCGGGAGGCCTGAGACCCAGTACTTC
TRBV27	.	.	TRBJ2-7	CASSRGSYYEQYF	TGTGCCAGCAGTCGAGGGTCTTACTACGAGCAGTACTTC
TRBV6-2/TRBV6-3	.	.	TRBJ1-1	CASSLRYTEAFF	TGTGCCAGCAGTTTACGGTACACTGAAGCTTTCTTT
TRBV25-1	.	.	TRBJ2-7	CASSGVRVYEQYF	TGTGCCAGCAGTGGCGTGCGGGTTTACGAGCAGTACTTC
TRBV19	.	.	TRBJ2-2	CASTRSVPGELFF	TGTGCCAGTACCCGAAGCGTGCCCGGGGAGCTGTTTTTT
TRBV18	.	.	TRBJ2-5	CASSPATGQETQYF	TGTGCCAGCTCACCAGCGACAGGACAAGAGACCCAGTACTTC
TRBV5-1	.	.	TRBJ1-1	CASSLFGGSGTEAFF	TGCGCCAGCAGCTTGTTCGGGGGGTCTGGGACTGAAGCTTTCTTT
TRBV19	.	.	TRBJ1-1	CATGRRTEAFF	TGTGCCACGGGGAGAAGGACTGAAGCTTTCTTT
TRBV28	.	TRBD1	TRBJ1-2	CASSLGTGYGYTF	TGTGCCAGCAGCCTTGGGACAGGCTATGGCTACACCTTC
TRBV6-2/TRBV6-3	.	.	TRBJ2-1	CASSAQGSNEQFF	TGTGCCAGCAGTGCACAAGGGAGTAATGAGCAGTTCTTC
TRBV18	once	TRBD1	TRBJ1-2	CASSPGDRPSPSLYF	TGTGCCAGCTCACCAGGGGACAGGCCTTCACCCTCCTTATACTTC
TRBV5-4	.	TRBD2	TRBJ2-1	CASSPGLAGIRDEQFF	TGTGCCAGCAGCCCGGGACTAGCGGGAATTAGGGATGAGCAGTTCTTC
TRBV27	.	TRBD2	TRBJ2-3	CASSFVAGGEGTQYF	TGTGCCAGCAGTTTTGTAGCGGGAGGAGAGGGTACGCAGTATTTT
TRBV27	.	TRBD1	TRBJ1-1	CASSPRQGAAYTEAFF	TGTGCCAGCAGTCCGCGACAGGGGGCGGCGTACACTGAAGCTTTCTTT
TRBV7-2	.	.	TRBJ1-1	CASSPSGRYTEAFF	TGTGCCAGCAGCCCCTCGGGGAGGTACACTGAAGCTTTCTTT
TRBV25-1	once	.	TRBJ1-1	CASNGKPNSEAFF	TGTGCCAGCAACGGGAAGCCAAACTCTGAAGCTTTCTTT
TRBV28	.	TRBD2	TRBJ2-1	CASSLGGDLNEQFF	TGTGCCAGCAGTTTGGGAGGGGACTTAAATGAGCAGTTCTTC
TRBV5-4	.	.	TRBJ1-2	CASSLWAGAPYGYTF	TGTGCCAGCAGCTTGTGGGCAGGGGCCCCCTATGGCTACACCTTC
TRBV3-1/TRBV3-2	.	.	TRBJ1-2	CASSHRDTYGYTF	TGTGCCAGCAGTCACAGGGACACCTATGGCTACACCTTC
TRBV7-2	.	.	TRBJ2-7	CASSLVLGGLYEQYF	TGTGCCAGCAGCTTAGTTTTGGGGGGTTTGTACGAGCAGTACTTC
TRBV7-2	.	.	TRBJ1-2	CASSFSVSSFYGYTF	TGTGCCAGCAGCTTTAGTGTTAGTTCCTTCTATGGCTACACCTTC
TRBV24-1	.	.	TRBJ2-1	CATSGGGAYNEQFF	TGTGCCACCAGTGGGGGCGGAGCTTACAATGAGCAGTTCTTC
TRBV3-1/TRBV3-2	few	TRBD2	TRBJ2-7	CASSHPHSGVFQSSYEQYF	TGTGCCAGCAGCCATCCGCACAGCGGGGTTTTCCAAAGCTCCTACGAGCAGTACTTC
TRBV7-8	few	.	TRBJ2-3	CASSRSRVLGGVSSTDTQYF	TGTGCCAGCAGTCGCAGTAGGGTGCTAGGGGGGGTCTCTAGCACAGATACGCAGTATTTT
TRBV12-5	.	TRBD1	TRBJ1-1	CASGSRTGPMNTEAFF	TGTGCTAGTGGTTCGAGGACAGGGCCGATGAACACTGAAGCTTTCTTT
TRBV19	once	.	TRBJ1-1	CASSLSGTKRTEAFF	TGTGCCAGTAGTTTGTCAGGGACAAAGAGAACTGAAGCTTTCTTT
TRBV29-1	.	TRBD1	TRBJ1-2	CSARGQGGGDGYTF	TGCAGCGCTCGTGGACAGGGTGGAGGGGATGGCTACACCTTC
TRBV5-1	.	TRBD1	TRBJ1-3	CASSLRQGIGNTIYF	TGCGCCAGCAGCTTGAGACAGGGAATCGGAAACACCATATATTTT
TRBV6-2/TRBV6-3	few	TRBD1	TRBJ1-2	CASSFLRDRGSGYTF	TGTGCCAGCAGTTTTCTCCGGGACAGGGGATCTGGCTACACCTTC
TRBV7-8	.	.	TRBJ1-2	CASSSGPTRSYGYTF	TGTGCCAGCAGCTCCGGACCTACTAGGAGCTATGGCTACACCTTC
TRBV4-1	once	.	TRBJ2-1	CASSLHTGTYNEQFF	TGCGCCAGCAGCCTGCACACAGGGACCTACAATGAGCAGTTCTTC